The 21 T cell receptor beta chains below all came from one sample that was sequenced in a study of T-cell memory formation after mild COVID-19. From the 5' RACE reads, TCRdb called clonotypes with MiXCR, one entry per CDR3 protein. The sample carries 300,000 or so distinct CDR3 sequences, approximately 16% recorded once. The sample taken for sequencing was PBMCs or a T cell subset sorted from them (not recorded which). All receptors derive from a man aged 18 to 29 who had mild COVID-19 (a few samples of this study predate the infection). Cell type and time point are not known.

In this sample, this clonotype turned up a few times. The chain couples TRBV6-1 to TRBJ1-1, with 10 positions matching TRBD1. CDR3 length equals 15 residues. Per the germline V gene, CDR1 is MNHNS and CDR2 is SASEGT. With V trimmed by 0 bases and J by 5 bases, 3 bases remained unmatched. The DNA for the CDR3 is TGTGCCAGCAGTGAAGCTGACAGGGGGCAGACTGAAGCTTTCTTT. Protein: CASSEADRGQTEAFF.

This clonotype was picked up a small number of times. The chain recombines TRBV24-1 with TRBJ2-5; tentatively, D is TRBD2 (6 bases). The CDR3 runs to 13 residues. Germline CDR1 is KGHDR and CDR2 is SFDVKD. V dropped 4 bases and J dropped 2 bases, with 7 bases sitting between them. The DNA of the CDR3 is TGTGCCACCAGTGAAGGAGGGCAAGAGACCCAGTACTTC. Its protein product is CATSEGGQETQYF.

The CDR3, as DNA: TGTGCCAGCAACGCGAGGGGGTCGGATTCACCCCTCCACTTT. Translating gives CASNARGSDSPLHF. The J gene is TRBJ1-6, the V gene TRBV6-6; weak D call: TRBD1 (6 bases). CDR1 and CDR2 (germline): MNHNY, SVGAGI (reference sequence). The V gene lost 7 bases and the J gene lost 8 bases, with 15 bases spanning the gap. The CDR3 has 14 residues.

This chain joins TRBV20-1 and TRBJ1-4; D is uncertain. The CDR3 consists of 13 residues. Trimming shortened V by 1 base and J by 6 bases, and 9 bases separated the two germline ends. Germline V CDR1 and CDR2: DFQATT, SNEGSKA (reference sequence). The CDR3 DNA follows: TGCAGTGCTAGAGTTGACCTGGATGAAAAACTGTTTTTT. Encoded protein: CSARVDLDEKLFF.

This chain connects TRBV18 to TRBJ2-5, with 8 bases lining up with TRBD2. CDR3 length: 15 amino acids. Germline assignment: CDR1 KGHSH and CDR2 LQKENI. The trim removed 4 bases at V and 1 base at J, leaving 5 bases unmatched. DNA of the CDR3: TGTGCCAGCTCACTCCGTAGCGGGGCCCAAGAGACCCAGTACTTC. Its protein product is CASSLRSGAQETQYF.

CDR3 amino acids: CASSLDRVQQFF. The CDR3 DNA reads as TGTGCCAGCAGCCTGGACAGGGTCCAGCAGTTCTTC. The chain is built from TRBV12-3 or TRBV12-4 and TRBJ2-1; 8 positions agree with TRBD1. This CDR3 has 12 amino acids. V lost 6 bases, J lost 11 bases, and 6 bases stayed unmatched.

This clonotype occurred many times. The chain combines TRBV29-1 with TRBJ1-1; D is ambiguous. Germline CDR1 reads SQVTM; CDR2 reads ANQGSEA. Trimming took 4 bases from V and 11 from J, leaving 14 bases between them. CDR3 length equals 11 residues. Here the CDR3 reads CSVAVHQEAFF. CDR3 sequence (DNA): TGCAGCGTTGCAGTCCACCAAGAGGCTTTCTTT.

In its sample, this clonotype was seen a few times. The rearrangement uses TRBV5-5 and TRBJ1-5, with D tentatively TRBD1 (6 bases). Germline V gives CDR1 SGHKS, CDR2 YYEKEE (reference sequence). V was cut by 1 base and J by 3 bases, with 11 bases left in between. This CDR3 has 15 residues. Here the CDR3 reads CASSLRDTHNQPQHF. The CDR3 DNA reads as TGTGCCAGCAGCTTGCGGGACACCCACAATCAGCCCCAGCATTTT. The full variable domain, completed using reference TRBV5-5 and TRBJ1-5, is DAGVTQSPTHLIKTRGQQVTLRCSPISGHKSVSWYQQVLGQGPQFIFQYYEKEERGRGNFPDRFSARQFPNYSSELNVNALLLGDSALYLCASSLRDTHNQPQHFGDGTRLSIL.

V gene TRBV6-5 combines with J gene TRBJ1-2; D perhaps matches TRBD1 (6 bases). Germline CDR1 is MNHEY and CDR2 is SVGAGI. The CDR3 consists of 13 residues. Deletions cut 7 bases from V and 8 bases from J, with 17 bases between. The CDR3 loop reads CASTQRGGHGYTF. DNA for the CDR3: TGTGCCAGCACCCAAAGAGGGGGGCACGGCTACACCTTC.

This chain links TRBV7-2 with TRBJ2-5; a possible D gene is TRBD1 (5 bases). The germline CDR1 and CDR2 sequences are SGHTA and FQGNSA. The CDR3 has 15 residues. Trimming shortened V by 1 base and J by 5 bases, and 14 bases separated the two germline ends. The CDR3 DNA reads as TGTGCCAGCAGCTTAGACCAGGGTCCGCAGGAGACCCAGTACTTC. It yields the protein CASSLDQGPQETQYF.

This clonotype was counted many times. The chain combines TRBV5-1 with TRBJ2-2; 8 bases fit TRBD2. J gave up 4 bases and V 4 bases, and 6 bases lay outside the gene matches. The CDR3 extends over 15 amino acids. In germline, CDR1 is SGHRS, CDR2 YFSETQ. The CDR3 bases are TGCGCCAGCAGCCCGAGTAGCGGGGCCACCGGGGAGCTGTTTTTT. Translated, it gives CASSPSSGATGELFF.

This clonotype has only a few counts. The J gene is TRBJ2-1, the V gene TRBV5-1; 7 bases fit TRBD2. Per germline, CDR1 SGHRS and CDR2 YFSETQ. The CDR3 has 15 residues. J lost 1 base, V lost 4 bases, and 5 bases had no gene match. In nucleotides, the CDR3 is TGCGCCAGCAGCCCAGGGACTACGTCCTACAATGAGCAGTTCTTC. Its protein product is CASSPGTTSYNEQFF.

This clonotype was detected only a few times. The V and J genes are TRBV5-4 and TRBJ2-6; no clear D gene. Per germline, CDR1 SGHNT and CDR2 YYREEE (reference sequence). This CDR3 is built from 15 residues. The germline V and J ends were trimmed by 2 bases and 2 bases, with 8 bases remaining between them. The CDR3 protein is CASSFFGTGANVLTF. Written as DNA, the CDR3 is TGTGCCAGCAGCTTCTTTGGGACTGGGGCCAACGTCCTGACTTTC. The full variable domain, rest sourced from reference TRBV5-4 and TRBJ2-6, is ETGVTQSPTHLIKTRGQQVTLRCSSQSGHNTVSWYQQALGQGPQFIFQYYREEENGRGNFPPRFSGLQFPNYSSELNVNALELDDSALYLCASSFFGTGANVLTFGAGSRLTVL.

This clonotype occurred many times. The rearrangement uses TRBV5-1 and TRBJ2-5; TRBD1 matches 8 bases. CDR1 SGHRS and CDR2 YFSETQ come from the germline V gene. V was clipped by 4 bases and J by 5 bases; unmatched bases: 10. There are 15 residues in the CDR3. CDR3 amino acids: CASSSYRGSSETQYF. The CDR3 DNA reads as TGCGCCAGCAGCAGCTACAGGGGGAGCAGCGAGACCCAGTACTTC.

This clonotype has a handful of counts. The V call is TRBV6-5, the J call TRBJ2-2, with D hard to call. Trimming took 2 bases from V and 5 from J, leaving 12 bases between them. This CDR3 region has 15 residues. CDR1 and CDR2 from the germline V gene are MNHEY and SVGAGI. CDR3 region: CASSYKAVRTGELFF. As DNA, the CDR3 is TGTGCCAGCAGTTACAAGGCAGTCCGAACCGGGGAGCTGTTTTTT.

The V call is TRBV11-3, the J call TRBJ2-7; D possibly matches TRBD1 or TRBD2 (5 bases each). This CDR3 region has 14 residues. Trimming removed 5 bases at V and 5 bases at J, with 16 bases between. Germline V gene lookup returns CDR1 SGHNT and CDR2 YENEEA. CDR3: CASSVGTKGHEQYF. DNA for the CDR3: TGTGCCAGCAGCGTTGGGACCAAGGGCCACGAGCAGTACTTC.

This clonotype was found a few times. The rearrangement joins TRBV4-2 to TRBJ1-5; D remains unclear. Germline V gene data show CDR1 as LGHNA and CDR2 as YNFKEQ. Trimming pared 1 base from V and 9 bases from J, leaving 19 bases between. CDR3 length: 16 residues. As DNA, the CDR3 is TGTGCCAGCAGCCAAGTTAGCAAGGAAGGGTGGCGGCCCCAGCATTTT. It encodes CASSQVSKEGWRPQHF.

With respect to this clonotype: The junction does not match germline at one end; this may be a read error. This chain uses TRBV12-3 or TRBV12-4 with TRBJ1-2; TRBD1 matches at 10 bases. The CDR3 is 13 residues long. CDR3 nucleotide sequence: TGTGCCTGCAGTTTGGGGACAGGGGCTGGCTACACCTTC. This translates into CACSLGTGAGYTF.

This clonotype was seen a handful of times. The chain employs TRBV27 and TRBJ2-7; 7 nucleotides line up with TRBD1. Germline CDR1 MNHEY, CDR2 SMNVEV (reference sequence). Trimming cost V 9 bases and J 7 bases; bases outside gene matches: 9. CDR3 length equals 12 residues. The CDR3: CASRTGAREQYF. The CDR3 DNA is TGTGCCAGTCGAACAGGGGCGAGGGAGCAGTACTTC.

The J gene is TRBJ2-2, the V gene TRBV30; 13 positions agree with TRBD2. The CDR3 extends over 15 amino acids. Germline V CDR1 and CDR2: GTSNPN, SVGIG (reference sequence). Losses at the gene ends were 0 bases for V and 6 bases for J; bases not matched to a gene: 1. CDR3 protein: CAWSVGLAGAGELFF. The CDR3 region has the DNA TGTGCCTGGAGTGTAGGACTAGCGGGGGCCGGGGAGCTGTTTTTT.

The J gene is TRBJ2-1, the V gene TRBV18; unclear D gene. There are 12 residues in the CDR3. Trimming pared 2 bases from V and 6 bases from J, leaving 5 bases between. Germline values: CDR1 KGHSH, CDR2 LQKENI. DNA of the CDR3: TGTGCCAGCTCACCAAATGGCAATGAGCAGTTCTTC. It is translated as CASSPNGNEQFF.